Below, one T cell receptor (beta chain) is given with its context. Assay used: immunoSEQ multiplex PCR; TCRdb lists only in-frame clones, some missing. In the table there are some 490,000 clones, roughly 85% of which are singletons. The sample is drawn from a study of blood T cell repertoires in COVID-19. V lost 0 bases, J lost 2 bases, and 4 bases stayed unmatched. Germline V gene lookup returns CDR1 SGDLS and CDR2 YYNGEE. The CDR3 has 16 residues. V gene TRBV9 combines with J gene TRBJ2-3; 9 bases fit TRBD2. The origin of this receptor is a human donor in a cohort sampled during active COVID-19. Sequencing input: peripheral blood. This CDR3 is CASSVELAGATDTQYF. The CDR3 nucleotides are TGTGCCAGCAGCGTAGAACTAGCGGGTGCCACAGATACGCAGTATTTT.